The entry below gives a single T cell receptor (beta chain) sequence along with its context. These data originate in a study of blood T cell repertoires in COVID-19. Across the whole study: Collection of acute and convalescent COVID-19 samples took place in the United States, Italy and Spain. The cDNA or gDNA used as material had been derived from T cells, B-cell-depleted T cells, or PBMCs.

The CDR3 has 13 amino acids. Trimming pared 4 bases from V and 2 bases from J, leaving 9 bases between. Germline values: CDR1 MGHRA, CDR2 YSYEKL. Original methodology: Nucleated cell counts were estimated from reference gene primer amplification. TCRdb's table, derived via immunoSEQ multiplex PCR, lists solely in-frame clones and lacks some. Clonal size and the V and J genes are those of that table, whereas D and trimming came from the DNA. Of about 120,000 clones listed, 70% to 90% are singletons. Input material: peripheral blood. This TCR derives from a man aged 40-49 years with acute or convalescent COVID-19. This rearrangement joins TRBV4-1 to TRBJ2-7; possible D gene TRBD1, 6 bases. DNA for the CDR3: TGCGCCAGCAGCCTGCCAGGGGCCTACGAGCAGTACTTC. Residues: CASSLPGAYEQYF.